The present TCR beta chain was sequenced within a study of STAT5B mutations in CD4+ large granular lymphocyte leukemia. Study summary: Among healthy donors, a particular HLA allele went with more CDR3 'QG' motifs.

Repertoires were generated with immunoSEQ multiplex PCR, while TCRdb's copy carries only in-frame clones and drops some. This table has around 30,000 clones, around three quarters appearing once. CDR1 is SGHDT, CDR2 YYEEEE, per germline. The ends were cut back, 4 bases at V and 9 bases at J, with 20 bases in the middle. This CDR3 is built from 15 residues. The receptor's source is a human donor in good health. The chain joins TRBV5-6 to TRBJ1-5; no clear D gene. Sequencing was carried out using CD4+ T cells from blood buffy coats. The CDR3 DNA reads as TGTGCCAGCAGCCACTGGACCCCCCAAGAAGGGCCCCAGCATTTT. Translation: CASSHWTPQEGPQHF.